This T cell receptor beta chain originates from a study of blood T cells in healthy people across ages. This clonotype has ten or more counts. A second PCR of about 6 to 12 cycles used a sample-barcoded 5' primer and a J-beta primer mix. TCRdb re-called the 5' RACE reads with MiXCR, one entry per CDR3 protein. The table has some 880,000 distinct CDR3 sequences, about 34% seen once. Every donor contributed approximately 10 milliliters of peripheral blood by blood draw. Germline CDR1 MGHRA, CDR2 YSYEKL. The CDR3 consists of 15 residues. The V end lost 4 bases, the J end lost 5 bases, and 15 bases lay between the germline ends.

The sample comprised blood. The chain carries TRBV4-1 and TRBJ2-1; D unclear. This TCR derives from a man aged 18 to 30 in good health. As DNA, the CDR3 is TGCGCCAGCAGCCGAGGAACGGGCGGTAACAATGAGCAGTTCTTC. It codes for CASSRGTGGNNEQFF.